The 10 T cell receptor beta chains reported below all come from one sample, sequenced in a study of glioma-infiltrating T cells after dendritic cell vaccination. TCRdb's copy holds only in-frame clones and misses some; the assay was immunoSEQ multiplex PCR. The sample lists just under 85,000 clones; around 90% were seen once. The sequences come from blood, collected before dendritic cell vaccination. The receptors were gathered from a human donor with glioblastoma.

This chain connects TRBV6-1 to TRBJ2-2; D is perhaps TRBD1 (5 bases). Trimming pared 8 bases from V and 4 bases from J, leaving 11 bases between. Germline loops: CDR1 MNHNS, CDR2 SASEGT. The CDR3 length is 13 residues. Here the CDR3 reads CASLQGTTGELFF. In DNA form, the CDR3 reads TGTGCCAGCCTCCAGGGTACCACCGGGGAGCTGTTTTTT.

The V and J genes are TRBV6-1 and TRBJ1-2; TRBD1 might be the D (5 bases). The germline V gene has CDR1 MNHNS and CDR2 SASEGT. The CDR3 sequence is 15 residues long. Trimming left V 0 bases short and J 6 bases short, with 14 bases between. CDR3 region: CASSEAVGQGHGYTF. CDR3 bases: TGTGCCAGCAGTGAAGCGGTGGGGCAGGGCCATGGCTACACCTTC.

The genes are TRBV6-5 and TRBJ2-7; 9 bases match TRBD1. The germline CDR1 and CDR2 sequences are MNHEY and SVGAGI. J lost 4 bases, V lost 6 bases, and 7 bases had no gene match. The CDR3 spans 14 residues. This CDR3 is CASSRDRVGYEQYF. The DNA of the CDR3 is TGTGCCAGCAGCCGGGACAGGGTTGGGTACGAGCAGTACTTC.

The V call is TRBV7-2, the J call TRBJ1-2, with 9 positions matching TRBD1. Germline V gene sequence: CDR1 SGHTA, CDR2 FQGNSA. V dropped 8 bases and J dropped 1; count of bases not matched to a gene: 5. This CDR3 has 14 amino acids. CDR3 sequence reads: CASGGQGLNYGYTF. The CDR3 DNA reads TGTGCCAGCGGCGGACAGGGGCTTAACTATGGCTACACCTTC.

V is TRBV6-1 and J is TRBJ1-5, with D possibly TRBD1 on 5 matching bases. Germline loops: CDR1 MNHNS, CDR2 SASEGT. The CDR3 spans 14 residues. V gave up 3 bases and J gave up 6 bases, with 12 bases separating them. The CDR3 loop is CASSDLGAGQPQHF. CDR3 nucleotides: TGTGCCAGCAGTGATTTAGGGGCTGGTCAGCCCCAGCATTTT.

Only a few counts were recorded for this clone. The chain is built from TRBV7-9 and TRBJ2-2; D gene ambiguous. The germline V and J ends were trimmed by 8 bases and 5 bases, with 3 bases remaining between them. Germline CDR1 is SEHNR and CDR2 is FQNEAQ (reference sequence). CDR3 length equals 10 residues. CDR3: CASSTGELFF. In DNA form, the CDR3 reads TGTGCCAGCTCTACCGGGGAGCTGTTTTTT.

The chain employs TRBV30 and TRBJ2-1, with TRBD1 matching 9 bases. The CDR3 covers 15 residues. With 3 bases clipped from V and 5 bases from J, the junction kept 8 bases outside the gene matches. Germline-derived CDR1 and CDR2 are GTSNPN and SVGIG (reference sequence). The CDR3 bases are TGTGCCTGGAGCACCGGGACAGGGACCCACAATGAGCAGTTCTTC. Translated, it gives CAWSTGTGTHNEQFF.

The CDR3 here is CASSWGQGAYEQYF. DNA for the CDR3: TGTGCCAGCAGCTGGGGACAGGGGGCATACGAGCAGTACTTC. The rearrangement links TRBV27 to TRBJ2-7, with 12 nucleotides matching TRBD1. V was clipped by 6 bases and J by 4 bases; unmatched bases: 4. Germline CDR1 MNHEY, CDR2 SMNVEV (reference sequence). The CDR3 covers 14 residues.

The chain couples TRBV2 to TRBJ1-5; D gene uncertain. CDR3 length: 17 amino acids. Germline loops: CDR1 SNHLY, CDR2 FYNNEI. V shed 0 bases and J shed 2 bases, with 14 bases lying between them. In DNA, the CDR3 is TGTGCCAGCAGTGAAGCGCGGGCAGCTGGTCGCAATCAGCCCCAGCATTTT. Its protein product is CASSEARAAGRNQPQHF.

The J gene is TRBJ1-5, the V gene TRBV19; a possible D gene is TRBD1 (5 bases). Germline CDR1 and CDR2: LNHDA and SQIVND (reference sequence). Trimming pared 8 bases from V and 11 bases from J, leaving 19 bases between. This CDR3 has 13 residues. The CDR3, as DNA: TGTGCCAGTCGTCGGACACCCAAGGAAGCCCAGCATTTT. It specifies CASRRTPKEAQHF.